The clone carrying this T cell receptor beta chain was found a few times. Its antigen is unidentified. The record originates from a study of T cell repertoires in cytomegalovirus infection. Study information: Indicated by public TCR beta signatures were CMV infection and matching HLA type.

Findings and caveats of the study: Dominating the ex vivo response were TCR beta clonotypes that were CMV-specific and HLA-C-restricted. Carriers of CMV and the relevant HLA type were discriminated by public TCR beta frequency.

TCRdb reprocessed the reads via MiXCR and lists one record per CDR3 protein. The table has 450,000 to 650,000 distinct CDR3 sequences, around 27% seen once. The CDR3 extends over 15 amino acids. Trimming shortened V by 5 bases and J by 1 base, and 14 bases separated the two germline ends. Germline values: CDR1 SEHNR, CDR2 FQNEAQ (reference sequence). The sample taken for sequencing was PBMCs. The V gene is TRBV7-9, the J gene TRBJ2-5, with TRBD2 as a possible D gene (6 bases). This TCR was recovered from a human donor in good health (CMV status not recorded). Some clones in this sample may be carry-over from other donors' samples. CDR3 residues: CASSRREAIQETQYF. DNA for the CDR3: TGTGCCAGCAGCCGAAGGGAGGCAATCCAAGAGACCCAGTACTTC. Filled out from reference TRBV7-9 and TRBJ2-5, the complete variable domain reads DTGVSQNPRHKITKRGQNVTFRCDPISEHNRLYWYRQTLGQGPEFLTYFQNEAQLEKSRLLSDRFSAERPKGSFSTLEIQRTEQGDSAMYLCASSRREAIQETQYFGPGTRLLVL.